Listed here are 5 T cell receptor beta chains from one sample, sequenced in a study of shared clonotypes between healthy human individuals. Clones were sequenced by immunoSEQ multiplex PCR, and TCRdb holds only the in-frame ones, with some missing. The table shows about 2 million clones, with approximately 94% occurring only once. Only CD45RO-negative cells positively selected for CCR7 counted as naive CD8 cells, so terminally differentiated effector memory CD45RA+ cells were excluded. Sequenced material: naive CD8+ T cells sorted from blood. The receptors were sampled from a man younger than 30 in good health.

The chain employs TRBV7-3 and TRBJ2-7; 9 nucleotides agree with TRBD1. Germline CDR1 SGHTA, CDR2 FQGTGA. J lost 2 bases, V lost 3 bases, and 5 bases had no gene match. This CDR3 is 15 amino acids long. CDR3 sequence (DNA): TGTGCCAGCAGCTTGGGACAGGGCAAGGCCTACGAGCAGTACTTC. Amino acid sequence: CASSLGQGKAYEQYF.

This clone was seen once. V gene TRBV27 combines with J gene TRBJ1-1; no definite D call. CDR1 is MNHEY and CDR2 is SMNVEV in the germline V gene (reference sequence). This CDR3 has 15 residues. V was shortened by 0 bases and J by 3 bases, with 11 bases between the two germline ends. CDR3 DNA sequence: TGTGCCAGCAGTTTATCGATAGAGGGTTACACTGAAGCTTTCTTT. Protein sequence: CASSLSIEGYTEAFF.

The V call is TRBV5-4, the J call TRBJ1-3; tentative D call: TRBD1 (5 bases). CDR3 length: 14 amino acids. V was shortened by 2 bases and J by 3 bases, with 9 bases between the two germline ends. Germline V CDR1 and CDR2: SGHNT, YYREEE (reference sequence). CDR3 residues: CASSFGGYGNTIYF. Written as DNA, the CDR3 is TGTGCCAGCAGCTTTGGGGGGTATGGAAACACCATATATTTT.

The chain has TRBV5-1 and TRBJ1-1, with 8 positions matching TRBD1. Germline values: CDR1 SGHRS, CDR2 YFSETQ. This CDR3 is 14 amino acids long. Trimming at V came to 0 bases and at J to 10 bases, leaving 8 bases not matched to a gene. CDR3 nucleotides: TGCGCCAGCAGCTTGGAGCCGGGTGACAGGGGAGCTTTCTTT. Protein: CASSLEPGDRGAFF.

This chain connects TRBV5-4 to TRBJ2-6; no clear D. Germline V gene data show CDR1 as SGHNT and CDR2 as YYREEE (reference sequence). This CDR3 is 10 amino acids long. V was shortened by 10 bases and J by 12 bases, with 11 bases between the two germline ends. The CDR3 reads CALDDPVLTF. The DNA of the CDR3 is TGTGCCCTCGACGATCCCGTCCTGACTTTC.